Listed below are T cell receptor beta chains from one sample, sequenced in a study of blood T cells in healthy people across ages. TCRdb processed the 5' RACE reads anew with MiXCR; each CDR3 protein has one entry. The sample records approximately 1,700,000 distinct CDR3 sequences, about 39% being singletons. Sequenced sample: blood. Receptor source: a human donor in good health. Both conserved end residues are part of each CDR3. A D gene is named only where the DNA matches it firmly. Clone sizes are given selectively: once, few, many, or a class where the clone is expanded.

CDR3 length: 11; D gene: -; J gene: TRBJ2-5; V gene: TRBV3-1; clone size: -; CDR3 protein: CASSQDWAQYF; CDR3 DNA: TGTGCCAGCAGCCAAGATTGGGCCCAGTACTTC
CDR3 length: 14; D gene: TRBD2; J gene: TRBJ2-5; V gene: TRBV12-3/TRBV12-4; clone size: -; CDR3 protein: CASRGLGSQETQYF; CDR3 DNA: TGTGCCAGCAGGGGACTAGGGTCCCAAGAGACCCAGTACTTC
CDR3 length: 14; D gene: -; J gene: TRBJ1-1; V gene: TRBV12-3/TRBV12-4; clone size: -; CDR3 protein: CASSRSGALPEAFF; CDR3 DNA: TGTGCCAGCAGCCGAAGCGGGGCCTTACCCGAAGCTTTCTTT
CDR3 length: 15; D gene: -; J gene: TRBJ1-1; V gene: TRBV7-9; clone size: few; CDR3 protein: CASSLEAAMDTEAFF; CDR3 DNA: TGTGCCAGCAGCCTCGAGGCGGCTATGGACACTGAAGCTTTCTTT
CDR3 length: 18; D gene: TRBD1; J gene: TRBJ2-1; V gene: TRBV7-9; clone size: few; CDR3 protein: CASSLSQGARASYNEQFF; CDR3 DNA: TGTGCCAGCAGCTTAAGCCAGGGGGCGAGGGCCTCCTACAATGAGCAGTTCTTC
CDR3 length: 16; D gene: -; J gene: TRBJ2-4; V gene: TRBV3-1; clone size: -; CDR3 protein: CASSQDLRFPKNIQYF; CDR3 DNA: TGTGCCAGCAGCCAAGATCTACGGTTTCCCAAAAACATTCAGTACTTC
CDR3 length: 14; D gene: -; J gene: TRBJ2-3; V gene: TRBV20-1; clone size: few; CDR3 protein: CSAREGSAVNTQYF; CDR3 DNA: TGCAGTGCTAGAGAGGGGTCGGCGGTGAATACGCAGTATTTT
CDR3 length: 17; D gene: -; J gene: TRBJ1-2; V gene: TRBV4-3; clone size: few; CDR3 protein: CASSQRRGWVHNYGYTF; CDR3 DNA: TGCGCCAGCAGCCAAAGGAGAGGGTGGGTCCACAACTATGGCTACACCTTC
CDR3 length: 15; D gene: -; J gene: TRBJ2-5; V gene: TRBV5-1; clone size: -; CDR3 protein: CASSSPSGLQETQYF; CDR3 DNA: TGCGCCAGCAGCTCCCCCAGCGGCCTGCAAGAGACCCAGTACTTC
CDR3 length: 14; D gene: -; J gene: TRBJ2-3; V gene: TRBV7-2; clone size: -; CDR3 protein: CASSFGVVSDTQYF; CDR3 DNA: TGTGCCAGCAGCTTCGGGGTAGTCTCAGATACGCAGTATTTT
CDR3 length: 14; D gene: -; J gene: TRBJ2-7; V gene: TRBV7-2; clone size: -; CDR3 protein: CASSVADSTYEQYF; CDR3 DNA: TGTGCCAGCAGCGTTGCTGACAGCACCTACGAGCAGTACTTC
CDR3 length: 17; D gene: TRBD1; J gene: TRBJ1-2; V gene: TRBV4-3; clone size: -; CDR3 protein: CASSPRDRADLNYGYTF; CDR3 DNA: TGCGCCAGCAGCCCCCGGGACAGGGCGGATTTAAACTATGGCTACACCTTC
CDR3 length: 17; D gene: TRBD2; J gene: TRBJ2-2; V gene: TRBV4-3; clone size: -; CDR3 protein: CASSQDRGGLGTGELFF; CDR3 DNA: TGCGCCAGCAGCCAAGATCGCGGGGGGCTGGGCACCGGGGAGCTGTTTTTT
CDR3 length: 13; D gene: -; J gene: TRBJ2-3; V gene: TRBV7-2; clone size: -; CDR3 protein: CASSSKASYTQYF; CDR3 DNA: TGTGCCAGCAGCTCGAAAGCTAGCTATACGCAGTATTTT
CDR3 length: 13; D gene: -; J gene: TRBJ1-5; V gene: TRBV7-9; clone size: -; CDR3 protein: CASSTEEGQPQHF; CDR3 DNA: TGTGCCAGCAGCACTGAGGAGGGTCAGCCCCAGCATTTT
CDR3 length: 14; D gene: -; J gene: TRBJ2-3; V gene: TRBV5-5; clone size: -; CDR3 protein: CASSSGVLADTQYF; CDR3 DNA: TGTGCCAGCAGCTCGGGGGTTTTAGCAGATACGCAGTATTTT
CDR3 length: 15; D gene: -; J gene: TRBJ1-4; V gene: TRBV20-1; clone size: -; CDR3 protein: CSAVGGDVANEKLFF; CDR3 DNA: TGCAGTGCGGTTGGGGGTGATGTGGCTAATGAAAAACTGTTTTTT
CDR3 length: 13; D gene: TRBD2; J gene: TRBJ2-1; V gene: TRBV3-1; clone size: -; CDR3 protein: CASSPTGGIEQFF; CDR3 DNA: TGTGCCAGCAGCCCAACGGGAGGGATTGAGCAGTTCTTC
CDR3 length: 15; D gene: -; J gene: TRBJ1-2; V gene: TRBV5-1; clone size: -; CDR3 protein: CASSLAAYSTYGYTF; CDR3 DNA: TGCGCCAGCAGCTTGGCAGCTTACAGTACCTATGGCTACACCTTC
CDR3 length: 13; D gene: -; J gene: TRBJ2-4; V gene: TRBV11-3; clone size: few; CDR3 protein: CASSHPIRDRQYF; CDR3 DNA: TGTGCCAGCAGCCACCCCATACGGGACCGACAGTACTTC
CDR3 length: 16; D gene: TRBD1; J gene: TRBJ2-1; V gene: TRBV28; clone size: few; CDR3 protein: CASSYLDRVEYNEQFF; CDR3 DNA: TGTGCCAGCAGCTATCTCGACAGGGTGGAATACAATGAGCAGTTCTTC
CDR3 length: 16; D gene: TRBD2; J gene: TRBJ2-7; V gene: TRBV15; clone size: -; CDR3 protein: CATSRELAGTYYEQYF; CDR3 DNA: TGTGCCACCAGCAGAGAACTAGCGGGGACTTATTACGAGCAGTACTTC